Each of the 14 T cell receptor beta chains below was sequenced from the same sample in a study of CD8 T cells in Susac syndrome. Random hexamers were used to reverse transcribe about 0.45 to 1 ug of RNA. TCRdb ran MiXCR on the immunoSEQ multiplex PCR reads and lists one entry per CDR3 protein. The sample shows approximately 200,000 distinct CDR3 sequences, roughly 95% of them seen only once. The sequencing input was CD4+ T cells from PBMCs. Receptor source: a human donor with multiple sclerosis.

The chain combines TRBV5-1 with TRBJ2-1; 8 nucleotides match TRBD2. The CDR3 extends over 14 amino acids. Germline V gene sequence: CDR1 SGHRS, CDR2 YFSETQ. Trimming took 2 bases from V and 8 from J; bases not matched to a gene: 6. For the CDR3, the DNA is TGCGCCAGCAGCTTAGCGGGGGCCGGGGATGAGCAGTTCTTC. Its protein is CASSLAGAGDEQFF. Variable domain in full (rest from reference TRBV5-1 and TRBJ2-1): KAGVTQTPRYLIKTRGQQVTLSCSPISGHRSVSWYQQTPGQGLQFLFEYFSETQRNKGNFPGRFSGRQFSNSRSEMNVSTLELGDSALYLCASSLAGAGDEQFFGPGTRLTVL.

This chain joins TRBV7-9 and TRBJ1-6; D remains unclear. Trimming took 2 bases from V and 8 from J, leaving 4 bases between them. The V gene's germline CDR1 is SEHNR and CDR2 FQNEAQ (reference sequence). The CDR3 covers 12 residues. This chain's CDR3 is CASSLTDSPLHF. Written as DNA, the CDR3 is TGTGCCAGCAGCTTAACAGATTCACCCCTCCACTTT.

The chain links TRBV7-9 to TRBJ2-5; D unclear. CDR1 SEHNR and CDR2 FQNEAQ come from the germline V gene (reference sequence). This CDR3 is 12 amino acids long. V was trimmed by 3 bases and J by 5 bases, leaving 7 bases between them. The CDR3 coding sequence is TGTGCCAGCAGCTTCGTCTCGGAGACCCAGTACTTC. Protein: CASSFVSETQYF.

This chain links TRBV25-1 with TRBJ2-2, with a weak D call TRBD1 (5 bases). The CDR3 length is 13 residues. Trimming shortened V by 4 bases and J by 8 bases, and 11 bases separated the two germline ends. Germline-derived CDR1 and CDR2 are MGHDK and SYGVNS. DNA for the CDR3: TGTGCCAGCAGTGTTACCAGGGCTGGGGAGCTGTTTTTT. Protein sequence: CASSVTRAGELFF.

The rearrangement uses TRBV5-1 and TRBJ2-1; D is unresolved. CDR1 and CDR2 (germline): SGHRS, YFSETQ. The CDR3 length is 17 residues. The V gene lost 2 bases and the J gene lost 2 bases, with 17 bases spanning the gap. CDR3 region: CASSLGLARIPYNEQFF. As DNA, the CDR3 is TGCGCCAGCAGCTTAGGGTTGGCGAGGATCCCCTACAATGAGCAGTTCTTC.

The V and J genes are TRBV19 and TRBJ1-1; D perhaps matches TRBD1 (6 bases). CDR3 length equals 15 residues. Germline V gene lookup returns CDR1 LNHDA and CDR2 SQIVND (reference sequence). Trimming pared 6 bases from V and 0 bases from J, leaving 14 bases between. DNA of the CDR3: TGTGCCAGTAGCCGCTTACAGGGCCTGAACACTGAAGCTTTCTTT. It encodes CASSRLQGLNTEAFF.

The gene calls are TRBV5-1 and TRBJ2-5; D possibly corresponds to TRBD2 (10 bases). Between the trimmed V and J ends, which lost 4 bases and 4 bases, there was a span of 20 bases. The germline CDR1 and CDR2 sequences are SGHRS and YFSETQ. CDR3 length: 16 residues. CDR3 residues: CASSALLAGQGETQYF. CDR3 bases: TGCGCCAGCAGCGCCCTACTAGCGGGACAGGGAGAGACCCAGTACTTC. Variable domain in full (rest from reference TRBV5-1 and TRBJ2-5): KAGVTQTPRYLIKTRGQQVTLSCSPISGHRSVSWYQQTPGQGLQFLFEYFSETQRNKGNFPGRFSGRQFSNSRSEMNVSTLELGDSALYLCASSALLAGQGETQYFGPGTRLLVL.

This clonotype was counted only a few times. This sequence joins TRBV12-3 or TRBV12-4 and TRBJ1-5, with D unresolved. CDR3 length: 13 amino acids. The V end lost 3 bases, the J end lost 5 bases, and 8 bases lay between the germline ends. The CDR3 reads CASSLEGDQPQHF. The CDR3 DNA is TGTGCCAGCAGTTTGGAAGGAGATCAGCCCCAGCATTTT.

This rearrangement joins TRBV20-1 to TRBJ2-5; unclear D gene. CDR1 is DFQATT, CDR2 SNEGSKA, per germline (reference sequence). The CDR3 loop spans 12 amino acids. The CDR3 nucleotides are TGCAGCCCATCGGCGGACCAAGAGACCCAGTACTTC. Encoded protein: CSPSADQETQYF.

The chain links TRBV18 to TRBJ2-1; TRBD1 agrees at 7 bases. This CDR3 has 14 residues. Germline assignment: CDR1 KGHSH and CDR2 LQKENI. V was clipped by 4 bases and J by 5 bases; unmatched bases: 5. In DNA, the CDR3 is TGTGCCAGCTCACGACAGGGATCGGACAATGAGCAGTTCTTC. It encodes CASSRQGSDNEQFF.

V usage is TRBV29-1 and J usage is TRBJ2-7; 8 bases agree with TRBD1. Losses at the gene ends were 7 bases for V and 4 bases for J; bases not matched to a gene: 9. Per germline, CDR1 SQVTM and CDR2 ANQGSEA. This CDR3 comprises 13 residues. The DNA for the CDR3 is TGCAGCGCTGTCCCAGGGGGCGGTTACGAGCAGTACTTC. Translation gives CSAVPGGGYEQYF.

This clonotype was counted a single time. The chain combines TRBV7-9 with TRBJ1-2; 12 bases match TRBD1. V gave up 5 bases and J gave up 3 bases; unmatched junction bases: 4. The CDR3 totals 15 residues. Per germline, CDR1 SEHNR and CDR2 FQNEAQ (reference sequence). The CDR3 is CASSRGTGGDYGYTF. CDR3 in DNA: TGTGCCAGCAGCCGAGGGACAGGGGGCGACTATGGCTACACCTTC.

J is TRBJ2-4 and V is TRBV7-2; D possibly matches TRBD1 or TRBD2 (5 bases each). CDR1 and CDR2 (germline): SGHTA, FQGNSA. The CDR3 runs to 14 residues. V lost 5 bases and J lost 9, with 17 bases in between. CDR3 DNA sequence: TGTGCCAGCAGCACCTCCCTCGATGGGGGCATTCAGTACTTC. Encoded protein: CASSTSLDGGIQYF.

The chain carries TRBV20-1 and TRBJ2-7, with D possibly matching TRBD2 (6 bases). This CDR3 is 15 amino acids long. Trimming stripped 3 bases from V and 7 bases from J, with 22 bases between. Looked up from germline, CDR1 is DFQATT and CDR2 is SNEGSKA (reference sequence). The CDR3 region is CSASLQGLAGGEQYF. The DNA of the CDR3 is TGCAGTGCTAGCCTTCAGGGCCTTGCAGGAGGGGAGCAGTACTTC.